This TCR beta chain stems from a study of CD8 T cells in Susac syndrome. General study findings and limits: The Susac syndrome CD4+ T cell repertoires displayed no clonal expansion. Regarding the TCR sequencing and HLA analysis, the study admitted that a relatively small number of individuals were involved.

The CDR3 is 13 amino acids. Germline V gives CDR1 GTSNPN, CDR2 SVGIG (reference sequence). Trimming shortened V by 2 bases and J by 7 bases, and 11 bases separated the two germline ends. Purification of the CD8+ and CD4+ T cells relied on negative isolation, and TEMRA cells underwent FACS enrichment. For this clonotype: The antigen remains unidentified.

Random hexamers were used to reverse transcribe the RNA input (roughly 0.5 to 1 ug). A multiplex approach, immunoSEQ multiplex PCR, amplified TCR beta CDR3 across 54 Vbeta and 13 Jbeta. TCRdb passed the immunoSEQ multiplex PCR reads through MiXCR, listing each CDR3 protein once. The table records roughly 250,000 distinct CDR3 sequences, 95% to 97% of them present only once. J is TRBJ2-2 and V is TRBV30, with unresolved D. This receptor was taken from a human donor with Susac syndrome. Sequences were obtained from CD4+ T cells from PBMCs. The CDR3 DNA reads TGTGCCTGGAGTAAGGTAGTGGTCGGGGAGCTGTTTTTT. Translated, it gives CAWSKVVVGELFF.